These 11 T cell receptor beta chains originate from one sample sequenced in a study of blood T cell repertoires in COVID-19. Only in-frame clones appear in the TCRdb table, and some are missing; sequencing was by immunoSEQ multiplex PCR. The repertoire includes about 200,000 clones, approximately 80% of them detected once, and about 7% sits in the top ten. What was sequenced was PBMCs or T cells enriched from blood (not recorded which). The receptors derive from a woman aged 40 to 50 with acute COVID-19.

The chain carries TRBV4-2 and TRBJ2-7; 7 bases map to TRBD2. The CDR3 has 16 amino acids. CDR1 and CDR2 from the germline V gene are LGHNA and YNFKEQ. The V segment lost 0 bases and the J segment 0 bases; nucleotides outside the gene matches: 5. The CDR3 DNA is TGTGCCAGCAGCCAAGAAGGCAGCGGGACCTCCTACGAGCAGTACTTC. Protein product: CASSQEGSGTSYEQYF.

Only a few counts were recorded for this clone. This chain uses TRBV30 with TRBJ1-6; possibly TRBD1 for D (6 bases). V was pared by 0 bases and J by 7 bases, with 16 bases between. The germline V gene has CDR1 GTSNPN and CDR2 SVGIG (reference sequence). The CDR3 extends over 16 amino acids. This CDR3 reads CAWSVRTGWENSPLHF. CDR3 DNA sequence: TGTGCCTGGAGTGTAAGAACAGGGTGGGAGAATTCACCCCTCCACTTT.

This clone turned up a few times. This chain uses TRBV7-2 with TRBJ2-7, with 8 bases matching TRBD2. The CDR3 runs 17 residues. Germline V gene sequence: CDR1 SGHTA, CDR2 FQGNSA. The trim removed 5 bases at V and 2 bases at J, leaving 14 bases unmatched. The CDR3 sequence is CASSPSFPGLVAYEQYF. CDR3 sequence (DNA): TGTGCCAGCAGCCCATCCTTTCCGGGACTAGTCGCCTACGAGCAGTACTTC.

V and J are TRBV5-6 and TRBJ1-1, with D unresolved. This CDR3 comprises 13 residues. V lost 6 bases and J 0 bases, leaving 9 bases between the germline ends. Germline loops: CDR1 SGHDT, CDR2 YYEEEE. CDR3 coding DNA: TGTGCCAGCACCTACAGAATGAACACTGAAGCTTTCTTT. It codes for CASTYRMNTEAFF.

The chain employs TRBV30 and TRBJ2-7; 12 positions match TRBD1. This CDR3 has 14 amino acids. J lost 3 bases, V lost 5 bases, and 5 bases had no gene match. Germline assignment: CDR1 GTSNPN and CDR2 SVGIG (reference sequence). CDR3 loop: CAWGTGGLIYEQYF. CDR3 nucleotide sequence: TGTGCCTGGGGGACAGGGGGCCTTATCTACGAGCAGTACTTC.

J is TRBJ2-1 and V is TRBV29-1; 9 bases fit TRBD2. There are 14 residues in the CDR3. Looked up from germline, CDR1 is SQVTM and CDR2 is ANQGSEA. Trimming took 8 bases from V and 6 from J; bases not matched to a gene: 11. The CDR3 coding sequence is TGCAGCTTAAACCCCGGGACTAGCCCCAATGAGCAGTTCTTC. Its protein is CSLNPGTSPNEQFF.

V and J are TRBV6-5 and TRBJ1-3, with a possible D match to TRBD1 (6 bases). CDR1 is MNHEY, CDR2 SVGAGI, per germline. V was pared by 6 bases and J by 0 bases, with 9 bases between. The CDR3 length is 14 residues. The CDR3 reads CASRRGFSGNTIYF. In nucleotides, the CDR3 is TGTGCCAGCAGGAGGGGGTTCTCTGGAAACACCATATATTTT.

The V call is TRBV7-8, the J call TRBJ1-2; a possible D gene is TRBD1 (5 bases). The germline V gene has CDR1 SGHVS and CDR2 FQNEAQ. Trimming took 1 base from V and 8 from J, leaving 17 bases between them. The CDR3 contains 15 residues. The CDR3 sequence is CASSLGGTTFVGYTF. DNA for the CDR3: TGTGCCAGCAGCTTAGGTGGGACTACGTTTGTAGGCTACACCTTC.

The rearrangement joins TRBV2 to TRBJ1-5, with D maybe TRBD1 (6 bases). V lost 7 bases and J 0 bases, leaving 13 bases between the germline ends. The CDR3 has 15 amino acids. Germline CDR1 reads SNHLY; CDR2 reads FYNNEI. The CDR3 region is CASTGGALSNQPQHF. The CDR3 DNA follows: TGTGCCAGCACTGGGGGGGCCCTTAGCAATCAGCCCCAGCATTTT.

CDR3 bases: TGCGCCAGCAGCTCCTATGCCAGAACCGGGACTAGCGGTTCCTCCTACGAGCAGTACTTC. Its protein is CASSSYARTGTSGSSYEQYF. This chain connects TRBV5-1 to TRBJ2-7, with 11 positions matching TRBD2. The CDR3 sequence is 20 residues long. Germline V gene lookup returns CDR1 SGHRS and CDR2 YFSETQ. The J segment lost 0 bases and the V segment lost 3 bases, leaving 17 bases of the junction unmatched.

The table lists this clone with a few counts. J is TRBJ2-1 and V is TRBV5-1, with TRBD2 matching over 8 bases. V lost 7 bases, J lost 5 bases, and 20 bases stayed unmatched. CDR1 is SGHRS, CDR2 YFSETQ, per germline. The CDR3 loop spans 18 amino acids. The CDR3 coding sequence is TGCGCCAGCGGATCTTCCGGACTAGCTACAAGGGGCGACAATGAGCAGTTCTTC. Translating it yields CASGSSGLATRGDNEQFF.